At least ten counts were recorded for the clone carrying this TCR beta chain. Its target is unknown. TCRdb keeps only in-frame clones here, not all; method: immunoSEQ multiplex PCR. The sample shows over 700,000 clones, roughly 72% of them seen only once. Trimming took off 1 base at V and 1 base at J, with 19 bases between the two ends. The germline V gene encodes CDR1 MGHRA and CDR2 YSYEKL. The length of the CDR3 is 19 residues. This sample is drawn from a study of shared clonotypes between healthy human individuals. Study results and limitations: Depth of sequencing was expected to influence donor clonotype sharing.

This receptor was taken from a woman aged 25 to 39 in good health. The sequenced sample consisted of memory CD4+ T cells sorted from blood. Noted subset: CD45RA-negative fraction. The V call is TRBV4-1, the J call TRBJ2-2; D possibly corresponds to TRBD2 (6 bases). In DNA form, the CDR3 reads TGCGCCAGCAGCCAAGCCCCGGGAGCCGTCCCCATGAACACCGGGGAGCTGTTTTTT. Protein sequence: CASSQAPGAVPMNTGELFF.